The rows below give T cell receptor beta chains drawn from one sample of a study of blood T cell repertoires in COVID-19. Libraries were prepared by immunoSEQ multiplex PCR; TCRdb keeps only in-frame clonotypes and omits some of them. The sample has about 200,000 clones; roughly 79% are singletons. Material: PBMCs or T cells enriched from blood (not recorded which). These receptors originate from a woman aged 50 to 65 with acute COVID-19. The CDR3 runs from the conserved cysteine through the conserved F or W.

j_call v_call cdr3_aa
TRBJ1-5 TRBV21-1 CASSKVRESYQPQHF
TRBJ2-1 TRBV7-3 CASSLDRGSYNEQFF
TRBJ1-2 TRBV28 CASSEWSGNYGYTF
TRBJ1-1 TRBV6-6 CAAKTRENTEAFF
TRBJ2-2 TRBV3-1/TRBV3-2 CASSQGAGIGELFF
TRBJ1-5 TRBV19 CATRGTGNQPQHF
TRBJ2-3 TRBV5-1 CASSLAVTSEGTQYF
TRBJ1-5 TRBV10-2 CASSVGLGPQHF
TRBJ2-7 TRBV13 CASSAGLAYEQYF
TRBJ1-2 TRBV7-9 CASSLFSTSNYGYTF